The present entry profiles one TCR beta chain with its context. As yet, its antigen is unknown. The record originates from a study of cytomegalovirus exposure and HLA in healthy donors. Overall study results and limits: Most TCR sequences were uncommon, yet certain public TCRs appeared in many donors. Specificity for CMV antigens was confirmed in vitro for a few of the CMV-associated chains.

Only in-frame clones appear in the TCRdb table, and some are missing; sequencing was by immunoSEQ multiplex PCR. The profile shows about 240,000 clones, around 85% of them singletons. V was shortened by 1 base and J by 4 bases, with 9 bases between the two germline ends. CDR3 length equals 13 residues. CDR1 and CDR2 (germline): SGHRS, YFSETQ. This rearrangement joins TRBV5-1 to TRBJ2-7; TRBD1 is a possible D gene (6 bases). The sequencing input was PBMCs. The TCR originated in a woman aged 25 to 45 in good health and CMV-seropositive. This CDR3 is CASSLKGEYEQYF. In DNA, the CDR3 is TGCGCCAGCAGCTTGAAGGGGGAATACGAGCAGTACTTC.